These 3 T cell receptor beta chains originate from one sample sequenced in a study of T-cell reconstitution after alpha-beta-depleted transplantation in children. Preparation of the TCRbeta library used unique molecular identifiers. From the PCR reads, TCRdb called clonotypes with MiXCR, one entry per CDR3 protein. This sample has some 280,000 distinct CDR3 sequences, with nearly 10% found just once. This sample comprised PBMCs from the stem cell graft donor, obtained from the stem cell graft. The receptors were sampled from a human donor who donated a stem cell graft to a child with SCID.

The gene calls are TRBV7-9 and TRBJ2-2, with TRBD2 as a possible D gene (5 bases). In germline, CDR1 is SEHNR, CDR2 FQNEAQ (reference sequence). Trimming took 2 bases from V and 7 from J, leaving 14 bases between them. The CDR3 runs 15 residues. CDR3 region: CASSLSSAGGGELFF. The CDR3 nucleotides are TGTGCCAGCAGCTTATCTTCGGCAGGAGGCGGGGAGCTGTTTTTT. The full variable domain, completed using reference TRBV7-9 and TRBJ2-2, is DTGVSQNPRHKITKRGQNVTFRCDPISEHNRLYWYRQTLGQGPEFLTYFQNEAQLEKSRLLSDRFSAERPKGSFSTLEIQRTEQGDSAMYLCASSLSSAGGGELFFGEGSRLTVL.

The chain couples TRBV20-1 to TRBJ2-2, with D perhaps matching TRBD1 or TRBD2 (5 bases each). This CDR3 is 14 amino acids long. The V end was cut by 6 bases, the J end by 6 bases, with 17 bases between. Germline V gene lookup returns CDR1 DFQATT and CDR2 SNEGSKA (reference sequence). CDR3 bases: TGCAGTGCCCTCAGGTGGCAGGGAGCCGGGGAGCTGTTTTTT. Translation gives CSALRWQGAGELFF.

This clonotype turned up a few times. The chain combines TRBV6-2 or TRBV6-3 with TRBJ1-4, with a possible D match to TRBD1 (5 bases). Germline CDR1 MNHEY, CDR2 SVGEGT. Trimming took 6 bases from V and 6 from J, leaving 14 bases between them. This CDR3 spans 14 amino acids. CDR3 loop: CASSQQAVDEKLFF. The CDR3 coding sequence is TGTGCCAGCAGCCAACAGGCGGTCGATGAAAAACTGTTTTTT.